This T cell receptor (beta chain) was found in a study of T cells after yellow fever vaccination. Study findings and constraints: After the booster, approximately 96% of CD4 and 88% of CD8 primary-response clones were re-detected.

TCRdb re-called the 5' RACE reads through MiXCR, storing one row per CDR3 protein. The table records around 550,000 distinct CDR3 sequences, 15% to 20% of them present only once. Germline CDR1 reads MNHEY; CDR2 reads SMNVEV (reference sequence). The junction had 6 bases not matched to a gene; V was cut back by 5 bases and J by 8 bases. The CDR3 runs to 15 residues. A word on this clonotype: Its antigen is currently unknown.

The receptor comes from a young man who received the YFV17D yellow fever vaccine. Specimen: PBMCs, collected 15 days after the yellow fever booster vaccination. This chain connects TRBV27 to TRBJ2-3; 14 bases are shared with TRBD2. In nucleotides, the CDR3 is TGTGCCAGCAGTACGGGACTAGCGGGAGTAGGTACGCAGTATTTT. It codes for CASSTGLAGVGTQYF.